This T cell receptor (beta chain) appears in the sequencing data of a study of T cells after yellow fever vaccination. Study-level findings and limits: FACS-sorted repertoires could harbor abundant contaminating bulk-population clonotypes.

TCRdb redid the calling of the 5' RACE reads with MiXCR, one entry per CDR3 protein. The sample carries approximately 260,000 distinct CDR3 sequences, roughly 13% recorded once. On this clonotype itself: Its antigen is not identified.

CDR3 length: 14 residues. After removal of 5 bases from V and 4 bases from J, the junction contained 3 bases not matched to a gene. Germline V gene lookup returns CDR1 MNHEY and CDR2 SMNVEV (reference sequence). The receptor comes from a man aged 25-40 years who received the YFV17D yellow fever vaccine. The source material was CD4+ T cells sorted from PBMCs, sampled 45 days after the yellow fever booster vaccination. The chain employs TRBV27 and TRBJ2-2; 8 bases fit TRBD2. The DNA for the CDR3 is TGTGCCAGCAGTCCAGCGGGAGCCACCGGGGAGCTGTTTTTT. This translates into CASSPAGATGELFF.